Shown below are 5 T cell receptor beta chains from a single sample sequenced in a study of blood T cell repertoires in COVID-19. Repertoires were generated with immunoSEQ multiplex PCR, while TCRdb's copy carries only in-frame clones and drops some. The table shows roughly 250,000 clones, with around 83% occurring only once. Sequenced material: peripheral blood. Every receptor here comes from a woman over 75 with acute or convalescent COVID-19.

The rearrangement joins TRBV23-1 to TRBJ2-7, with D unresolved. TRBV23-1 is reported as an ORF; its role is uncertain. The V end was cut by 1 base, the J end by 0 bases, with 13 bases between. The CDR3 runs 16 residues. The CDR3 region is CASSQFLGLSSYEQYF. The CDR3 DNA reads as TGCGCCAGCAGTCAATTCCTGGGCCTAAGCTCCTACGAGCAGTACTTC.

V usage is TRBV28 and J usage is TRBJ1-6; a possible D gene is TRBD1 (6 bases). Germline values: CDR1 MDHEN, CDR2 SYDVKM. This CDR3 has 16 residues. Trimming removed 5 bases from V and 2 bases from J, with 13 bases in between. The CDR3 region is CASSQRGSAYNSPLHF. The CDR3 coding sequence is TGTGCCAGCAGTCAAAGGGGGAGTGCCTATAATTCACCCCTCCACTTT.

This clone was seen a few times. This chain uses TRBV19 with TRBJ2-7; 7 bases line up with TRBD2. V lost 6 bases to trimming and J lost 2 bases; unmatched junction nucleotides: 13. The length of the CDR3 is 16 residues. Germline V gives CDR1 LNHDA, CDR2 SQIVND (reference sequence). The CDR3: CASSTGTTPEPYEQYF. CDR3 coding DNA: TGTGCCAGTAGCACCGGGACTACTCCAGAACCCTACGAGCAGTACTTC.

The chain uses TRBV7-2 and TRBJ1-3; TRBD1 agrees at 9 bases. Looked up from germline, CDR1 is SGHTA and CDR2 is FQGNSA. This CDR3 comprises 19 residues. Germline trimming cut 0 bases from V and 2 bases from J; bases unmatched to any gene: 11. CDR3 sequence: CASSLAGDRAVGPGNTIYF. The CDR3 region has the DNA TGTGCCAGCAGCTTAGCAGGGGACAGGGCTGTAGGACCTGGAAACACCATATATTTT.

The chain uses TRBV5-5 and TRBJ1-1; TRBD1 matches at 8 bases. Germline loops: CDR1 SGHKS, CDR2 YYEKEE (reference sequence). The CDR3 covers 17 residues. V was pared by 4 bases and J by 0 bases, with 11 bases of the junction left unmatched. Written as DNA, the CDR3 is TGTGCCAGCAGCCCCCGACAGGGGCCGAGTATGAACACTGAAGCTTTCTTT. As protein: CASSPRQGPSMNTEAFF. The entire variable domain, with the rest obtained from reference TRBV5-5 and TRBJ1-1, is as follows: DAGVTQSPTHLIKTRGQQVTLRCSPISGHKSVSWYQQVLGQGPQFIFQYYEKEERGRGNFPDRFSARQFPNYSSELNVNALLLGDSALYLCASSPRQGPSMNTEAFFGQGTRLTVV.